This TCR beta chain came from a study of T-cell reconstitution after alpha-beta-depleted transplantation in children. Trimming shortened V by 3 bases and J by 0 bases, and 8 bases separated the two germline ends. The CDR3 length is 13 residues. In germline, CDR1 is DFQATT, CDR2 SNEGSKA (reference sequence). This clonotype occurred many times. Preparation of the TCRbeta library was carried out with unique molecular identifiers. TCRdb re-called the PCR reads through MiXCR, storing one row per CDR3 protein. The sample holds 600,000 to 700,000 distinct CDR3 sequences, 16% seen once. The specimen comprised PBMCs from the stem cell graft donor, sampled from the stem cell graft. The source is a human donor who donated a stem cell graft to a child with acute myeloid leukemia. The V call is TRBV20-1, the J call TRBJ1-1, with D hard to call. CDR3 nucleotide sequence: TGCAGTGCTAGTAACAACATGAACACTGAAGCTTTCTTT. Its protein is CSASNNMNTEAFF.